This T cell receptor beta chain comes out of a study of CD8 T cell repertoires and HIV-1 epitope variants. As for the study in general: Separate wells received one of Twenty-five Gag or Nef variant peptides. Tested: three Gag epitope families, Nef HW9 and YT9. Enriched T cells were co-cultured with equal numbers of autologous T cell-negative antigen-presenting cells.

Germline-derived CDR1 and CDR2 are LGHNA and YNFKEQ. V lost 4 bases, J lost 8 bases, and 7 bases stayed unmatched. CDR3 length: 14 amino acids. Sequencing of TCR beta CDR3 used immunoSEQ survey depth. Profiling relied on immunoSEQ multiplex PCR, and the TCRdb table lists in-frame clones only, not all of them. This sample has several thousand clones, with 65% found just once. A remark on this clone: The antigen is undetermined.

The material sequenced was cultured CD8+ T cells derived from PBMCs. The gene calls are TRBV4-2 and TRBJ1-4; 7 bases line up with TRBD1. This TCR came from a male donor with HIV. The CDR3 nucleotides read TGTGCCAGCAGCCCCCAGATCAGGGGGGAAAAACTGTTTTTT. Amino acids: CASSPQIRGEKLFF.